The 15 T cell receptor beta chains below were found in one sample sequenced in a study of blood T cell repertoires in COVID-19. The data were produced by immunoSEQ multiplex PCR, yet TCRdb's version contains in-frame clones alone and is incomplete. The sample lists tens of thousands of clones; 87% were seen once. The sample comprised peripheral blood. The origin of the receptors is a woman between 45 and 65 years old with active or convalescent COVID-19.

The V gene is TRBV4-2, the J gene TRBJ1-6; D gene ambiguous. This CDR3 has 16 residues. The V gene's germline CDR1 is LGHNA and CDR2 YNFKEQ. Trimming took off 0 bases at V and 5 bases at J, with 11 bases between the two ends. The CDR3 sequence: CASSQDLAEHNSPLHF. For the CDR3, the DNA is TGTGCCAGCAGCCAAGATCTAGCGGAACATAATTCACCCCTCCACTTT.

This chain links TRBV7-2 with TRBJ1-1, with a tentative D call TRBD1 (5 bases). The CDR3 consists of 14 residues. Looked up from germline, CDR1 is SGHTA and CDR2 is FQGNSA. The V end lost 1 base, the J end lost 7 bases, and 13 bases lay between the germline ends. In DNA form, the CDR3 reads TGTGCCAGCAGCTTAGTGCAGGGCTTAGGTGAAGCTTTCTTT. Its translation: CASSLVQGLGEAFF.

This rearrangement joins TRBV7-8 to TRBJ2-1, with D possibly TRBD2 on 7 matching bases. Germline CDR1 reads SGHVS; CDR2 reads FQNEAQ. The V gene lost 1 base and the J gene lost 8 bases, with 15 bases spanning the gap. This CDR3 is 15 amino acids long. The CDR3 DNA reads TGTGCCAGCAGCTTAGGAATGGGGGGGCCCGATGAGCAGTTCTTC. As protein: CASSLGMGGPDEQFF.

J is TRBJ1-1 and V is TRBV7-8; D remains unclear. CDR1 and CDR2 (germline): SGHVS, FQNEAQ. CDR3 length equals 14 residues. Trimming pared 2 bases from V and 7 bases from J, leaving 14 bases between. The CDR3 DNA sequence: TGTGCCAGCAGCTTATACATCGGGAGCCTTGAAGCTTTCTTT. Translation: CASSLYIGSLEAFF.

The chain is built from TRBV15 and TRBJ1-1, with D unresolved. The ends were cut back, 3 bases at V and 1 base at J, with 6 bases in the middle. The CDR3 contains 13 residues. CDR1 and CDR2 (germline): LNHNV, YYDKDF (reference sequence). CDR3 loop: CATSSGRNTEAFF. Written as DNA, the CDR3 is TGTGCCACCAGCAGCGGGAGGAACACTGAAGCTTTCTTT.

CDR3 sequence: CASSAETSGGAGEQFF. The CDR3 nucleotides read TGTGCCAGCAGTGCGGAGACTAGCGGGGGGGCCGGGGAGCAGTTCTTC. The chain carries TRBV2 and TRBJ2-1; 14 nucleotides line up with TRBD2. There are 16 residues in the CDR3. Germline CDR1 SNHLY, CDR2 FYNNEI. V shed 4 bases and J 10 bases; nucleotides not matched to a gene: 9.

DNA for the CDR3: TGTGCCAGCAGTGAATGGACAGGGGATGAAAAACTGTTTTTT. Amino acids: CASSEWTGDEKLFF. This chain uses TRBV25-1 with TRBJ1-4, with TRBD1 identical over 9 bases. V lost 1 base to trimming and J lost 6 bases; unmatched junction nucleotides: 0. This CDR3 is 14 amino acids long. Per germline, CDR1 MGHDK and CDR2 SYGVNS. Using reference TRBV25-1 and TRBJ1-4 for the parts outside the CDR3, the full variable domain is EADIYQTPRYLVIGTGKKITLECSQTMGHDKMYWYQQDPGMELHLIHYSYGVNSTEKGDLSSESTVSRIRTEHFPLTLESARPSHTSQYLCASSEWTGDEKLFFGSGTQLSVL.

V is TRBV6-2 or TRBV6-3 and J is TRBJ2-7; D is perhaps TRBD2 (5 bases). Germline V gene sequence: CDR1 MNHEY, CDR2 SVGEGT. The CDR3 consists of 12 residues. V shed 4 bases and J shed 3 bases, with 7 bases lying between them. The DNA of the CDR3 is TGTGCCAGCAGTTGGGAGCTCTACGAGCAGTACTTC. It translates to CASSWELYEQYF.

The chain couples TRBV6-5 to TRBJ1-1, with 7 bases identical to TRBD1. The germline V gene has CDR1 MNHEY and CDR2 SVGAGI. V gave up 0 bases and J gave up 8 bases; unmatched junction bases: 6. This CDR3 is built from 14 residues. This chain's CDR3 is CASSYSLGTDEAFF. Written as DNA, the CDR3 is TGTGCCAGCAGTTACTCCCTAGGGACAGACGAAGCTTTCTTT.

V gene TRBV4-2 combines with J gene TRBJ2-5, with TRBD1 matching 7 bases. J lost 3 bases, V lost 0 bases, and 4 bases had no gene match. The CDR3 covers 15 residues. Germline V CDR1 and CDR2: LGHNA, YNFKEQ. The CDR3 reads CASSQEGGRKETQYF. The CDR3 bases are TGTGCCAGCAGCCAAGAAGGGGGCAGGAAAGAGACCCAGTACTTC.

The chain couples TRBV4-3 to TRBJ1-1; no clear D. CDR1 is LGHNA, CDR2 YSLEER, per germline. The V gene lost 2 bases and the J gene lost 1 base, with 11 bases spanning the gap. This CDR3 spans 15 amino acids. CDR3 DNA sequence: TGCGCCAGCAGCCAAACTGGAGGGCGGAACACTGAAGCTTTCTTT. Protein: CASSQTGGRNTEAFF.

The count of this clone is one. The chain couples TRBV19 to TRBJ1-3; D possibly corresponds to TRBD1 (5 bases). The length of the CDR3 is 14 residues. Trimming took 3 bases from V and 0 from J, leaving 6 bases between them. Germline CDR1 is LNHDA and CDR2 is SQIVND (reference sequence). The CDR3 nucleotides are TGTGCCAGTAGTATGGGGGGCTCTGGAAACACCATATATTTT. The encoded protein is CASSMGGSGNTIYF.

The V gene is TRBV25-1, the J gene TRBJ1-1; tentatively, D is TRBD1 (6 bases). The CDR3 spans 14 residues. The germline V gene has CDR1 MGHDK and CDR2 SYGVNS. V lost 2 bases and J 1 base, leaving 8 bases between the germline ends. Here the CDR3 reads CASSERGGNTEAFF. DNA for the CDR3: TGTGCCAGCAGTGAAAGGGGGGGGAACACTGAAGCTTTCTTT.

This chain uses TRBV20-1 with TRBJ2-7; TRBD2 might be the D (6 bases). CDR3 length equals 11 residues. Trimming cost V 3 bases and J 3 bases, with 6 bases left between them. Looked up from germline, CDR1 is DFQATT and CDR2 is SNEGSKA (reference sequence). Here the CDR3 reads CSARGGYEQYF. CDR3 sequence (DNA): TGCAGTGCTAGGGGGGGCTACGAGCAGTACTTC.

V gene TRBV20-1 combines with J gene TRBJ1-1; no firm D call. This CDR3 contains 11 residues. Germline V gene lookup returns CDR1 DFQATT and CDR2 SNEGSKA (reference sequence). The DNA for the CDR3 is TGCAGGGGGAGTGTGAACACTGAAGCTTTCTTT. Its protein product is CRGSVNTEAFF.